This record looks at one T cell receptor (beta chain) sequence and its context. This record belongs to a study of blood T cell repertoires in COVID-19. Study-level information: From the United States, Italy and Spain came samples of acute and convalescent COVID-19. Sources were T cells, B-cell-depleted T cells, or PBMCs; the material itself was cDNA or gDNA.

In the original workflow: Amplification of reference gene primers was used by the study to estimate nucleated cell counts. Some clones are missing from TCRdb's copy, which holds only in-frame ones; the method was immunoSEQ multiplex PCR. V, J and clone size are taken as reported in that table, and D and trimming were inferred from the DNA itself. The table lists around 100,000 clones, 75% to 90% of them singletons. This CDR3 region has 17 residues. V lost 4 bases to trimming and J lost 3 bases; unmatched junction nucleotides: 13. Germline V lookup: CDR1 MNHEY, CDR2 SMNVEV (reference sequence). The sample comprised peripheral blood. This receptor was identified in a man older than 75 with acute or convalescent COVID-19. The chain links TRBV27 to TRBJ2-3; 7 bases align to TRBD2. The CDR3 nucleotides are TGTGCCAGCAGTTCCCCCCGGCGGGGGAGGTCGACAGATACGCAGTATTTT. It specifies CASSSPRRGRSTDTQYF.